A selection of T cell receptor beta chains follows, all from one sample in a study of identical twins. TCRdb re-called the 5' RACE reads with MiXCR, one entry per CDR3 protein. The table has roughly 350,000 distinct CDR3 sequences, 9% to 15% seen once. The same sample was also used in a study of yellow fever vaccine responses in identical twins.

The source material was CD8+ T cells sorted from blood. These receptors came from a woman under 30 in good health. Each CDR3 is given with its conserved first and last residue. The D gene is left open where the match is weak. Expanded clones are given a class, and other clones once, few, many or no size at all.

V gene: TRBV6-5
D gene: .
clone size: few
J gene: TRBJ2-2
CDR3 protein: CASSYGEIRTGELFF
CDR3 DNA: TGTGCCAGCAGTTATGGGGAAATAAGAACCGGGGAGCTGTTTTTT

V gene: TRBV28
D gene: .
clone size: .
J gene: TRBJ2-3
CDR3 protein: CASSLRQGLSTDTQYF
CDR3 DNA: TGTGCCAGCAGTTTACGGCAGGGTCTGAGCACAGATACGCAGTATTTT

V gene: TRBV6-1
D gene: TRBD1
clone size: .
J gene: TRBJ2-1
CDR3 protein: CASSLGTGAYNEQFF
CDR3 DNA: TGTGCCAGCAGCCTCGGGACAGGGGCCTACAATGAGCAGTTCTTC

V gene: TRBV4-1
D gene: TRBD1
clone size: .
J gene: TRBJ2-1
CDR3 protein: CASSPGQGYAYNEQFF
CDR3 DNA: TGCGCCAGCAGCCCCGGACAGGGGTACGCTTACAATGAGCAGTTCTTC

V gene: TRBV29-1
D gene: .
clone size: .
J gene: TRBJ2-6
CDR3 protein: CSVDTLSGANVLTF
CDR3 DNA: TGCAGCGTTGACACCCTCTCTGGGGCCAACGTCCTGACTTTC

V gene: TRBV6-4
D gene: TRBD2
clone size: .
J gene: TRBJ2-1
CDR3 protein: CASKVAGGPYNEQFF
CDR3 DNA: TGTGCCAGCAAAGTAGCGGGGGGCCCGTACAATGAGCAGTTCTTC

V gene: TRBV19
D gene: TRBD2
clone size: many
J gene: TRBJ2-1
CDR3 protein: CASSPSGTSYNEQFF
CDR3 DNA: TGTGCCAGTAGCCCCAGCGGGACCTCCTACAATGAGCAGTTCTTC

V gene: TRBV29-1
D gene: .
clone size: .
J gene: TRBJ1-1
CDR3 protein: CSVDPRDTEAFF
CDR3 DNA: TGCAGCGTTGATCCCAGGGACACTGAAGCTTTCTTT

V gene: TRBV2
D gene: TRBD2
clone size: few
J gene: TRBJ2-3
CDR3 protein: CASSEVLASTDTQYF
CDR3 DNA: TGTGCCAGCAGTGAAGTACTAGCGAGCACAGATACGCAGTATTTT

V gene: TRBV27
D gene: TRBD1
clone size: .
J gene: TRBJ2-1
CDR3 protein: CASSFDRGINEQFF
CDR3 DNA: TGTGCCAGCAGTTTTGACAGGGGGATCAATGAGCAGTTCTTC

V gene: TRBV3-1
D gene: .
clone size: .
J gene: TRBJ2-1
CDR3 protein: CASSQDGMDYNEQFF
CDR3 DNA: TGTGCCAGCAGCCAAGACGGGATGGACTACAATGAGCAGTTCTTC

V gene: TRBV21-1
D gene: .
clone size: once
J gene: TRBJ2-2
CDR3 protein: CASDNLAGGNTGELFF
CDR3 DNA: TGTGCCAGCGACAATCTAGCGGGGGGGAACACCGGGGAGCTGTTTTTT

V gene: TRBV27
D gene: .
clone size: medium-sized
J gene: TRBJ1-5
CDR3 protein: CASSSSPDRAEPQHF
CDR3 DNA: TGTGCCAGCAGTTCCTCCCCCGACCGGGCCGAGCCCCAGCATTTT

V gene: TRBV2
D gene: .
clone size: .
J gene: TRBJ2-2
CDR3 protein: CASTQGLQNTGELFF
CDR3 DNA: TGTGCCAGTACCCAGGGACTGCAAAACACCGGGGAGCTGTTTTTT

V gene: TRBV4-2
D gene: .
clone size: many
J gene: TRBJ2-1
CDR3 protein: CASSQDLGDGNNEQFF
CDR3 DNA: TGTGCCAGCAGCCAAGATCTGGGTGACGGAAACAATGAGCAGTTCTTC

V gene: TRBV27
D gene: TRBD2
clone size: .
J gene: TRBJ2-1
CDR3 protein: CASRIRTSDYNEQFF
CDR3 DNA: TGTGCCAGCAGAATAAGGACTAGCGACTACAATGAGCAGTTCTTC

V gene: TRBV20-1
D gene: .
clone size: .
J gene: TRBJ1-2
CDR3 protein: CSARDVGGNNYGYTF
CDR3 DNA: TGCAGTGCTAGAGATGTGGGGGGTAATAACTATGGCTACACCTTC

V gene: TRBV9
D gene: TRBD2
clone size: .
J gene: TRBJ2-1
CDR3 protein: CASSPPNSGSWMIF
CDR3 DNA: TGTGCCAGCAGCCCCCCGAATAGCGGGAGTTGGATGATCTTC

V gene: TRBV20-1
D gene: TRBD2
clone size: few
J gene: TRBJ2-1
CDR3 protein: CSARDLSTSGDYNEQFF
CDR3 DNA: TGCAGTGCTAGAGATCTCTCGACTAGCGGGGACTACAATGAGCAGTTCTTC

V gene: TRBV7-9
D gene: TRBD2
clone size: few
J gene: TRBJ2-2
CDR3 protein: CASSLRRGISPGELFF
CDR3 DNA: TGTGCCAGCAGCTTAAGGCGGGGGATATCACCGGGGGAGCTGTTTTTT

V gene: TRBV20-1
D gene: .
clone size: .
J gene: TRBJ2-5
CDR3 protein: CSARSGEFQETQYF
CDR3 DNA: TGCAGTGCTAGATCGGGAGAGTTCCAAGAGACCCAGTACTTC

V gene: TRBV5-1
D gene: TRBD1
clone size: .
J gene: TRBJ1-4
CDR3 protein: CASSLANQGVSTNEKLFF
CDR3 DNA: TGCGCCAGCAGCTTGGCAAACCAGGGGGTGAGCACTAATGAAAAACTGTTTTTT

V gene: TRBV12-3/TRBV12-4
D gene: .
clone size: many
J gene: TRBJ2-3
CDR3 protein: CASSLGGRSDTQYF
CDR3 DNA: TGTGCCAGCAGTTTAGGGGGACGTTCGGATACGCAGTATTTT

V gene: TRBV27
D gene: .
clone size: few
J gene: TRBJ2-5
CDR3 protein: CASSTHRVRETQYF
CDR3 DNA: TGTGCCAGCAGTACCCACAGGGTCCGGGAGACCCAGTACTTC

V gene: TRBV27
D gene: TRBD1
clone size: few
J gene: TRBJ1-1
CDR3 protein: CASRPTGTNTEAFF
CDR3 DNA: TGTGCCAGCCGCCCGACAGGGACGAACACTGAAGCTTTCTTT

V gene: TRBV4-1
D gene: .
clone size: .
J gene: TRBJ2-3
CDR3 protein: CASSQATATDTQYF
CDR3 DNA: TGCGCCAGCAGCCAAGCGACCGCCACAGATACGCAGTATTTT

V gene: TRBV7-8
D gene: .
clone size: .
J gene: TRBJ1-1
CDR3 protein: CASSFGGITEAFF
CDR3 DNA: TGTGCCAGCAGCTTCGGGGGAATAACTGAAGCTTTCTTT

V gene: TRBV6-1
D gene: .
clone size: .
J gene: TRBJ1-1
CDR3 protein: CASSRSTEAFF
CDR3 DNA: TGTGCCAGCAGTCGGAGCACTGAAGCTTTCTTT

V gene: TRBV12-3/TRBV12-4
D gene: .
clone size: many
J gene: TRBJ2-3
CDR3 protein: CASSFILSTDTQYF
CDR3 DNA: TGTGCCAGCAGTTTTATACTCAGCACAGATACGCAGTATTTT